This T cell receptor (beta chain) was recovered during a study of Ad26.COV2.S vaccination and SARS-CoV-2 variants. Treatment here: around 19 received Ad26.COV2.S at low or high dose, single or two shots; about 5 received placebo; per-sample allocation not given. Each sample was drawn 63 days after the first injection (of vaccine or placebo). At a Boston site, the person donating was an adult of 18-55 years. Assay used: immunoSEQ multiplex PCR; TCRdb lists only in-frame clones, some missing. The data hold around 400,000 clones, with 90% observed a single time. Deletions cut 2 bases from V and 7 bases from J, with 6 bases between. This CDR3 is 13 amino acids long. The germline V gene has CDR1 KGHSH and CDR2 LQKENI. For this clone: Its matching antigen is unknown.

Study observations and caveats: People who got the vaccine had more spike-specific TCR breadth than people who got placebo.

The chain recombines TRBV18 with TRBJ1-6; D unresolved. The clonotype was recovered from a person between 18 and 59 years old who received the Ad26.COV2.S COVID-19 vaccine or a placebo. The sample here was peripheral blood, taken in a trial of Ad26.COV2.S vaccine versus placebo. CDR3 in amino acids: CASSPTENSPLHF. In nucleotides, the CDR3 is TGTGCCAGCTCACCAACAGAGAATTCACCCCTCCACTTT.